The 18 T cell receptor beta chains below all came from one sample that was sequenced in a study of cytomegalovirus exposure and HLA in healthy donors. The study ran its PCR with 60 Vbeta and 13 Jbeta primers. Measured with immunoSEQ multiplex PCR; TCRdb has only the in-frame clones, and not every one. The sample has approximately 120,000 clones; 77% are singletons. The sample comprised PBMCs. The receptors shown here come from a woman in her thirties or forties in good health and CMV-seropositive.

The CDR3, as DNA: TGTGCCAGCAGTTACGAGGACAGGGGATGGGATGGCTACACCTTC. Translated: CASSYEDRGWDGYTF. The chain uses TRBV6-5 and TRBJ1-2, with 9 bases aligning to TRBD1. The CDR3 length is 15 residues. Trimming took 2 bases from V and 6 from J; bases not matched to a gene: 7. Germline CDR1 MNHEY, CDR2 SVGAGI.

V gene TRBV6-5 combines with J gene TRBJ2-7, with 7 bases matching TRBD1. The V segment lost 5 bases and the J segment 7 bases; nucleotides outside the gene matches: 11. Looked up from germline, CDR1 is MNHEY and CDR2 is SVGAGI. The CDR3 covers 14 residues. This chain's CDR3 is CASSPGTVSREQYF. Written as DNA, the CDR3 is TGTGCCAGCAGTCCCGGGACAGTATCGAGAGAGCAGTACTTC.

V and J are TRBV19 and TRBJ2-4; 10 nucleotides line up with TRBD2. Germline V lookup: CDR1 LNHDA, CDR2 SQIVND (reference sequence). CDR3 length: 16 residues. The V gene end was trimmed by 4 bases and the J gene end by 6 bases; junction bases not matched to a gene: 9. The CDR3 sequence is CASSKGALAGGNIQYF. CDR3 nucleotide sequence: TGTGCCAGTAGTAAGGGGGCCTTAGCGGGAGGAAACATTCAGTACTTC.

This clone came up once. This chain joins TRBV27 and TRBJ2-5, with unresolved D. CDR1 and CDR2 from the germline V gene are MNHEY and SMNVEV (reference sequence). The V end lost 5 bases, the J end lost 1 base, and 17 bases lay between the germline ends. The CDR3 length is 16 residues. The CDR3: CASSINPGAPQETQYF. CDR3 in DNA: TGTGCCAGCAGTATAAACCCCGGAGCTCCCCAAGAGACCCAGTACTTC.

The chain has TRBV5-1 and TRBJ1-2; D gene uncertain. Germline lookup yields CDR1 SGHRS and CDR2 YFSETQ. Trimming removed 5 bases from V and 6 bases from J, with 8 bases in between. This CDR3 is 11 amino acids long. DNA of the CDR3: TGCGCCAGCAGAGCAGGCGATGGCTACACCTTC. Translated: CASRAGDGYTF.

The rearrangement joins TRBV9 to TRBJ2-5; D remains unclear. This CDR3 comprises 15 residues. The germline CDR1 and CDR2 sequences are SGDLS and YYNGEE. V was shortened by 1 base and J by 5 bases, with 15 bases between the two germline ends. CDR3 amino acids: CASSVTPRMSETQYF. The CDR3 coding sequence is TGTGCCAGCAGCGTAACTCCTAGGATGAGTGAGACCCAGTACTTC.

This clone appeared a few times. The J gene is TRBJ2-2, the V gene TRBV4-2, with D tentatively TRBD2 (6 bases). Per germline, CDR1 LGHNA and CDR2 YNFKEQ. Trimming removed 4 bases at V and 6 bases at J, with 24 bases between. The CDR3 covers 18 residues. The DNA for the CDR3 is TGTGCCAGCAGCCGCCTAGGCTCAGGAGGGCGAGGTTCCGGGGAGCTGTTTTTT. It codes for CASSRLGSGGRGSGELFF.

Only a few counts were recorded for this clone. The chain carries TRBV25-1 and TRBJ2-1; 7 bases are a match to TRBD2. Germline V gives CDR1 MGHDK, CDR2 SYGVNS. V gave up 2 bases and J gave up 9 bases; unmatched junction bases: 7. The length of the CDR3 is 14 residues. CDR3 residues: CASSEAGVGAEQFF. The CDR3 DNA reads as TGTGCCAGCAGTGAAGCGGGAGTTGGGGCTGAGCAGTTCTTC.

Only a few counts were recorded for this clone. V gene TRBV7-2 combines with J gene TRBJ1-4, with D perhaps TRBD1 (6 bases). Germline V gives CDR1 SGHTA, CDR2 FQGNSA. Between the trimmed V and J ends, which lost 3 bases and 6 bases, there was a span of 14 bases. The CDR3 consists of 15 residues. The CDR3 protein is CASSLEQGGYEKLFF. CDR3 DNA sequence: TGTGCCAGCAGCTTGGAACAGGGTGGCTATGAAAAACTGTTTTTT.

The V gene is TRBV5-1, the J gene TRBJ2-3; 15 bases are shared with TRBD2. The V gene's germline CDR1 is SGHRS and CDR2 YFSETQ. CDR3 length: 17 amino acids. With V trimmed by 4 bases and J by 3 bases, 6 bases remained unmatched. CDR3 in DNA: TGCGCCAGCAGCGGGGGACTAGCGGGAGGATCGACAGATACGCAGTATTTT. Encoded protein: CASSGGLAGGSTDTQYF.

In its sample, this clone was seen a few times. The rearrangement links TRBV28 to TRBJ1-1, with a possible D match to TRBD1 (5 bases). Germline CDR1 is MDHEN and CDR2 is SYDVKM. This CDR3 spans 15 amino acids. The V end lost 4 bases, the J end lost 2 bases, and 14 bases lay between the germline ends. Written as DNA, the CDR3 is TGTGCCAGCAGTTCAAACCGACAGATAAACACTGAAGCTTTCTTT. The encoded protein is CASSSNRQINTEAFF.

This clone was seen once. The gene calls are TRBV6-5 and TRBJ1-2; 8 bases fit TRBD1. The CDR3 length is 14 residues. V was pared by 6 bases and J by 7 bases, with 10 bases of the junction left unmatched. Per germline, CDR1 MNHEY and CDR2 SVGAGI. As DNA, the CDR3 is TGTGCCAGCAGGGGGGGGCAGGGGGCGCCTGGCTACACCTTC. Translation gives CASRGGQGAPGYTF.

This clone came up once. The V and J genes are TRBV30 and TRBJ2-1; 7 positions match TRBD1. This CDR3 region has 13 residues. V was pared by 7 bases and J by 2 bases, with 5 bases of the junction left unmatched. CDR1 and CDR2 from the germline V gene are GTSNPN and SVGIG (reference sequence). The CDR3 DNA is TGTGCCTCCCGGGACAGTCCCTACAATGAGCAGTTCTTC. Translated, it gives CASRDSPYNEQFF.

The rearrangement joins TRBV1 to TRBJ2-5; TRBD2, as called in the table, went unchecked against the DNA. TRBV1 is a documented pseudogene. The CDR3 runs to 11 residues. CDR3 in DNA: TGCACCAGCAGCCGAGAACTAAATAGGTACTTC. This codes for CTSSRELNRYF.

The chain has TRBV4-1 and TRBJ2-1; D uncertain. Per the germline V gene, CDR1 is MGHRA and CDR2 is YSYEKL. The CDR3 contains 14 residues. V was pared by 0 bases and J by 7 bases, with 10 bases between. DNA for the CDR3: TGCGCCAGCAGCCAAGAACTATCCAGAAATGAGCAGTTCTTC. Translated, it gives CASSQELSRNEQFF.

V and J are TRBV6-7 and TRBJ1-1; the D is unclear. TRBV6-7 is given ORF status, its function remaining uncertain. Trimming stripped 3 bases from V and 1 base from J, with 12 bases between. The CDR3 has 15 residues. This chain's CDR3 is CASSYKRSENTEAFF. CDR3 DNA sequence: TGTGCCAGCAGTTATAAAAGGAGCGAGAACACTGAAGCTTTCTTT.

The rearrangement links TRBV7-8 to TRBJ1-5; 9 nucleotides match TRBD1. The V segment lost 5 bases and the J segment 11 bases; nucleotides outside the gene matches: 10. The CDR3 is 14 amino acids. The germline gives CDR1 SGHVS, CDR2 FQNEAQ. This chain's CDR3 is CASSPGTGTWTQHF. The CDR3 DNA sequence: TGTGCCAGCAGCCCCGGGACAGGGACTTGGACCCAGCATTTT.

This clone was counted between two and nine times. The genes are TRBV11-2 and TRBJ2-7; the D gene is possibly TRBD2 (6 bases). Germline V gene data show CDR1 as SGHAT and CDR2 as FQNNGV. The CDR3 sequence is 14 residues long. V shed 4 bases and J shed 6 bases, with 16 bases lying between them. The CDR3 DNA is TGTGCCAGCAGCTCTCCGGGAGTTAGGGGCGAGCAGTACTTC. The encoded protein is CASSSPGVRGEQYF.